These T cell receptor beta chains were read from a single sample in a study of blood T cell repertoires in COVID-19. TCRdb keeps only in-frame clones here, not all; method: immunoSEQ multiplex PCR. The table shows under 100,000 clones, with around 83% occurring only once. What was sequenced was peripheral blood. These receptors originate from a woman in her 70s with acute or convalescent COVID-19. Both conserved end residues are part of each CDR3. Each record gives: J gene, D gene, CDR3 length, V gene, clone size, CDR3 protein, CDR3 DNA. The D gene is left open where the match is weak. Clone size appears in some rows only: once, few, many, or a class for an expanded clone.

>TRBJ1-3|.|15|TRBV5-1|once
CASSMDGNSGNTIYF
TGCGCCAGCAGCATGGACGGGAACTCTGGAAACACCATATATTTT
>TRBJ2-3|.|15|TRBV5-1|.
CASSLADHNRDTQYF
TGCGCCAGCAGCTTGGCCGACCATAACAGGGATACGCAGTATTTT
>TRBJ2-1|.|12|TRBV7-9|.
CASSLDSFLQFF
TGTGCCAGCAGCCTGGACTCTTTCCTGCAGTTCTTC
>TRBJ1-6|.|16|TRBV18|once
CASSPLPRSQETPLHF
TGTGCCAGCTCACCACTGCCTCGAAGTCAGGAAACACCCCTCCACTTT
>TRBJ2-3|.|15|TRBV5-1|.
CASRPDRLRADTQYF
TGCGCCAGCAGGCCCGACAGGCTTAGGGCAGATACGCAGTATTTT
>TRBJ2-7|.|14|TRBV18|.
CASSPGQGPEEQYF
TGTGCCAGCTCACCGGGGCAAGGGCCAGAGGAGCAGTACTTC
>TRBJ1-4|TRBD1|19|TRBV15|once
CATSRDRRGQGATNEKLFF
TGTGCCACCAGCAGAGATCGTCGGGGACAGGGCGCAACTAATGAAAAACTGTTTTTT
>TRBJ2-5|TRBD2|15|TRBV3-1/TRBV3-2|.
CASSARLAVQETQYF
TGTGCCAGCAGCGCGCGACTAGCGGTACAAGAGACCCAGTACTTC
>TRBJ2-7|TRBD1|13|TRBV14|.
CASRGTGSYEQYF
TGTGCCAGCAGGGGGACAGGAAGCTACGAGCAGTACTTC
>TRBJ1-2|TRBD1|13|TRBV5-1|.
CASSLGGGDGYTF
TGCGCCAGCAGCTTGGGAGGGGGCGATGGCTACACCTTC
>TRBJ1-2|.|14|TRBV27|.
CASGSPVINYGYTF
TGTGCCAGCGGTTCCCCGGTGATCAACTATGGCTACACCTTC
>TRBJ2-3|.|12|TRBV18|few
CASSGALDTQYF
TGTGCCAGCTCAGGAGCCCTAGATACGCAGTATTTT
>TRBJ1-4|TRBD1|14|TRBV28|.
CASSLTGEDEKLFF
TGTGCCAGCAGTCTGACAGGGGAGGATGAAAAACTGTTTTTT
>TRBJ2-3|.|13|TRBV28|.
CASSFKGRDTQYF
TGTGCCAGCAGTTTTAAGGGGCGGGATACGCAGTATTTT
>TRBJ2-1|.|11|TRBV20-1|.
CSARGYREQFF
TGCAGTGCTAGAGGATACAGGGAGCAGTTCTTC